One and the same sample provided the 2 T cell receptor beta chains below, sequenced in a study of blood T cell repertoires in COVID-19. The protocol was immunoSEQ multiplex PCR, while the TCRdb copy is restricted to in-frame clones and leaves out a portion. This table holds about 310,000 clones, around 87% found once. The sample taken for sequencing was peripheral blood. The receptors were gathered from a man between 45 and 60 years old with active or convalescent COVID-19.

This clone is a singleton in its sample. The CDR3 DNA follows: TGCGCCAGCAGTGAGAGGGGAAGCAATCAGCCCCAGCATTTT. It translates to CASSERGSNQPQHF. V usage is TRBV10-2 and J usage is TRBJ1-5; tentative D call: TRBD1 (5 bases). CDR3 length equals 14 residues. Germline V lookup: CDR1 WSHSY, CDR2 SAAADI. Trimming removed 2 bases from V and 1 base from J, with 6 bases in between.

The gene calls are TRBV28 and TRBJ1-1, with D perhaps matching TRBD1 (5 bases). CDR1 is MDHEN and CDR2 is SYDVKM in the germline V gene. There are 14 residues in the CDR3. V lost 3 bases to trimming and J lost 4 bases, with 12 bases between them. The CDR3 DNA is TGTGCCAGCAGTTTCCAGGGAGGGTCCACTGAAGCTTTCTTT. Its translation is CASSFQGGSTEAFF. The variable domain in full, with the rest retrieved from reference TRBV28 and TRBJ1-1, is DVKVTQSSRYLVKRTGEKVFLECVQDMDHENMFWYRQDPGLGLRLIYFSYDVKMKEKGDIPEGYSVSREKKERFSLILESASTNQTSMYLCASSFQGGSTEAFFGQGTRLTVV.